These T cell receptor beta chains were read from a single sample in a study of cytomegalovirus exposure and HLA in healthy donors. Profiling relied on immunoSEQ multiplex PCR, and the TCRdb table lists in-frame clones only, not all of them. This sample carries 85,000 to 130,000 clones, about two thirds of them seen once, and the ten largest clones take about 2.8%. Specimen: PBMCs. All receptors derive from a female donor in good health and CMV-seronegative. The CDR3 runs from the conserved cysteine through the conserved F or W. Fields, in order: clone size, J gene, V gene, D gene, CDR3 DNA, CDR3 protein. A D gene is named only where the DNA matches it firmly. Size values are once, few and many counts, or a class for expanded clones, and some rows have none.

clone_size: NA
j_call: TRBJ2-3
v_call: TRBV5-1
d_call: NA
cdr3_nt: TGCGCCAGCAGCTTGGCAGTTTTCACAGATACGCAGTATTTT
cdr3_aa: CASSLAVFTDTQYF

clone_size: NA
j_call: TRBJ2-2
v_call: TRBV30
d_call: NA
cdr3_nt: TGTGCCTGGACACCTTTAATCCTAGGCTACGGGGAGCTGTTTTTT
cdr3_aa: CAWTPLILGYGELFF

clone_size: NA
j_call: TRBJ2-1
v_call: TRBV7-9
d_call: TRBD2
cdr3_nt: TGTGCCAGCAGTGGGGCACTAGCGGGAGGGAGGAATGAGCAGTTCTTC
cdr3_aa: CASSGALAGGRNEQFF

clone_size: NA
j_call: TRBJ1-4
v_call: TRBV19
d_call: TRBD1
cdr3_nt: TGTGCCAGTAGCCGACAGGGACTCAATGAAAAACTGTTTTTT
cdr3_aa: CASSRQGLNEKLFF

clone_size: NA
j_call: TRBJ1-1
v_call: TRBV6-6
d_call: NA
cdr3_nt: TGTGCCAGCAGTTACCCGGGTAACACTGAAGCTTTCTTT
cdr3_aa: CASSYPGNTEAFF

clone_size: NA
j_call: TRBJ1-2
v_call: TRBV7-9
d_call: TRBD1
cdr3_nt: TGTGCCAGCAGCCTGGGACAGGGGTATGGCTACACCTTC
cdr3_aa: CASSLGQGYGYTF

clone_size: NA
j_call: TRBJ2-5
v_call: TRBV5-5
d_call: NA
cdr3_nt: TGTGCCAGCAGCTTGGCCCCGCTAGCTCAGGTGGAGACCCAGTACTTC
cdr3_aa: CASSLAPLAQVETQYF

clone_size: NA
j_call: TRBJ1-5
v_call: TRBV6-1
d_call: TRBD1
cdr3_nt: TGTGCCAGCAGAAACAGGGGGGACAATCAGCCCCAGCATTTT
cdr3_aa: CASRNRGDNQPQHF

clone_size: few
j_call: TRBJ2-2
v_call: TRBV11-2
d_call: NA
cdr3_nt: TGTGCCAGCAGCTTAAACCCTACGGGCACCGGGGAGCTGTTTTTT
cdr3_aa: CASSLNPTGTGELFF

clone_size: once
j_call: TRBJ2-1
v_call: TRBV7-9
d_call: TRBD2
cdr3_nt: TGTGCCAGCAGCTTAGCCCTTGGGATAGCGGGGTCTATGGACAATGAGCAGTTCTTC
cdr3_aa: CASSLALGIAGSMDNEQFF

clone_size: NA
j_call: TRBJ2-5
v_call: TRBV11-2
d_call: TRBD1
cdr3_nt: TGTGCCAGCAGCTTAGGACCACCGGGACAGGGGCAGACCCAGTACTTC
cdr3_aa: CASSLGPPGQGQTQYF

clone_size: NA
j_call: TRBJ2-1
v_call: TRBV30
d_call: TRBD2
cdr3_nt: TGTGCCTGGGGTGCGGGAGCTGGGGTAAATGAGCAGTTCTTC
cdr3_aa: CAWGAGAGVNEQFF

clone_size: NA
j_call: TRBJ2-7
v_call: TRBV28
d_call: NA
cdr3_nt: TGTGCCAGCAGTTTCGGAGTCTCCTACGAGCAGTACTTC
cdr3_aa: CASSFGVSYEQYF

clone_size: NA
j_call: TRBJ1-2
v_call: TRBV30
d_call: NA
cdr3_nt: TGTGCCTGGAGTGTGTCCTCAGGGCCCTACGGCTACACCTTC
cdr3_aa: CAWSVSSGPYGYTF

clone_size: NA
j_call: TRBJ1-2
v_call: TRBV25-1
d_call: NA
cdr3_nt: TGTGCCAGCAGTAAGGACACACTTGGCTATGGCTACACCTTC
cdr3_aa: CASSKDTLGYGYTF

clone_size: NA
j_call: TRBJ2-1
v_call: TRBV14
d_call: TRBD2
cdr3_nt: TGTGCCAGCAGCCGGGGACTAGCGGGAGTTGAGCAGTTCTTC
cdr3_aa: CASSRGLAGVEQFF